These 13 T cell receptor beta chains came from one sample sequenced in a study of blood T cells in healthy people across ages. Then a second PCR, running about 7 to 11 cycles, was carried out with a sample-barcoded 5' primer and a J-beta primer mix. Via MiXCR, TCRdb re-called the 5' RACE reads, giving one row per CDR3 protein. The sample lists 1.6 million or so distinct CDR3 sequences; about 31% were seen once. Specimen: blood. The receptors stem from a woman aged 30 to 39 in good health.

The V gene is TRBV2, the J gene TRBJ2-5; D may be TRBD2 (6 bases). The ends were cut back, 8 bases at V and 4 bases at J, with 20 bases in the middle. The germline V gene encodes CDR1 SNHLY and CDR2 FYNNEI. CDR3 length: 15 amino acids. The chain's CDR3 is CASVWSEGGPETQYF. CDR3 nucleotides: TGTGCCAGCGTTTGGTCGGAGGGAGGTCCAGAGACCCAGTACTTC.

The chain combines TRBV20-1 with TRBJ1-2, with 10 bases matching TRBD1. The CDR3 spans 13 residues. CDR1 is DFQATT, CDR2 SNEGSKA, per germline (reference sequence). The CDR3 loop reads CRPGQGKEVGYTF. The DNA for the CDR3 is TGCAGGCCGGGACAGGGGAAGGAAGTTGGCTACACCTTC.

To note about this clonotype: A read error is possible here, since a much larger clone lies one base away. This sequence joins TRBV20-1 and TRBJ2-7; a possible D gene is TRBD2 (6 bases). The length of the CDR3 is 13 residues. Germline CDR1 is DFQATT and CDR2 is SNEGSKA (reference sequence). Here the CDR3 reads CRASGGRDYEQYF. DNA of the CDR3: TGCAGGGCTAGTGGCGGGCGGGACTACGAGCAGTACTTC.

This clonotype was seen more than once but under ten times. This sequence joins TRBV3-1 and TRBJ1-2; TRBD1 agrees at 8 bases. The CDR3 is made up of 15 amino acids. Germline CDR1 is LGHDT and CDR2 is YNNKEL (reference sequence). V lost 6 bases, J lost 3 bases, and 9 bases stayed unmatched. The CDR3 protein is CASRIAGGVDYGYTF. For the CDR3, the DNA is TGTGCCAGCAGGATCGCAGGGGGCGTTGACTATGGCTACACCTTC.

This clonotype has a count of ten or more. This chain uses TRBV9 with TRBJ1-2; 9 bases match TRBD1. Germline V gene lookup returns CDR1 SGDLS and CDR2 YYNGEE. V was pared by 3 bases and J by 3 bases, with 0 bases of the junction left unmatched. The CDR3 covers 13 residues. CDR3 bases: TGTGCCAGCAGCGGGACAGGGGACTATGGCTACACCTTC. This gives the protein CASSGTGDYGYTF.

The chain uses TRBV7-9 and TRBJ1-1; 8 positions agree with TRBD1. CDR1 is SEHNR and CDR2 is FQNEAQ in the germline V gene (reference sequence). V shed 3 bases and J 11 bases; nucleotides not matched to a gene: 11. The CDR3 totals 14 residues. The CDR3 reads CASSLTGTGAPAFF. CDR3 nucleotides: TGTGCCAGCAGCTTGACCGGGACAGGAGCTCCCGCTTTCTTT.

Only a few counts were recorded for this clonotype. The J gene is TRBJ1-5, the V gene TRBV7-3; D is possibly TRBD1 (6 bases). The V end was cut by 3 bases, the J end by 6 bases, with 24 bases between. CDR1 and CDR2 (germline): SGHTA, FQGTGA. This CDR3 has 18 residues. CDR3 protein: CASSFPTLGGARIQPQHF. The DNA for the CDR3 is TGTGCCAGCAGCTTCCCAACCCTCGGGGGGGCGCGGATTCAGCCCCAGCATTTT.

The sample holds a few counts of this clonotype. The chain carries TRBV2 and TRBJ2-7; the match to TRBD2 covers 8 bases. From germline, CDR1 is SNHLY and CDR2 FYNNEI. J gave up 4 bases and V 3 bases, and 14 bases lay outside the gene matches. This CDR3 region has 17 residues. The CDR3 reads CASSDEAPGLGEYEQYF. DNA of the CDR3: TGTGCCAGCAGTGACGAAGCGCCGGGACTAGGGGAATACGAGCAGTACTTC.

The sample holds a few counts of this clonotype. The CDR3 loop reads CASSLAPTSTDTQYF. For the CDR3, the DNA is TGCGCCAGCAGCCTAGCCCCGACCAGCACAGATACGCAGTATTTT. V and J are TRBV4-1 and TRBJ2-3; D not certain. Trimming left V 4 bases short and J 0 bases short, with 11 bases between. This CDR3 is 15 amino acids long. In germline, CDR1 is MGHRA, CDR2 YSYEKL.

The chain recombines TRBV12-3 or TRBV12-4 with TRBJ2-3; tentatively, D is TRBD1 or TRBD2 (5 bases each). CDR3 length equals 13 residues. V dropped 2 bases and J dropped 8 bases, with 11 bases sitting between them. The CDR3 is CASSLSTRGTQYF. The CDR3 DNA is TGTGCCAGCAGTTTATCTACTAGGGGTACGCAGTATTTT.

This chain joins TRBV21-1 and TRBJ2-4; the table's D call, TRBD1, has no DNA check behind it. TRBV21-1 is given as a pseudogene. This CDR3 is 14 amino acids long. CDR3 in amino acids: CTSSKARGKNIQYF. The CDR3 nucleotides are TGTACCAGCAGCAAAGCTAGGGGCAAAAACATTCAGTACTTC.

This clonotype was picked up a small number of times. The chain employs TRBV10-3 and TRBJ1-2, with D possibly matching TRBD1 (6 bases). The germline gives CDR1 ENHRY, CDR2 SYGVKD. V gave up 6 bases and J gave up 2 bases, with 10 bases separating them. The CDR3 is made up of 13 amino acids. The CDR3 bases are TGTGCCATCAGCTCGGGACAAAACTATGGCTACACCTTC. Amino acids: CAISSGQNYGYTF.

In this sample, this clonotype turned up many times. The chain has TRBV7-2 and TRBJ2-5; D might be TRBD2 (6 bases). V was trimmed by 4 bases and J by 5 bases, leaving 14 bases between them. The CDR3 runs 14 residues. The germline CDR1 and CDR2 sequences are SGHTA and FQGNSA. The CDR3 nucleotides read TGTGCCAGCAGCTCCGGACTACCCTCGGAGACCCAGTACTTC. This codes for CASSSGLPSETQYF.